This TCR beta chain was sequenced for a study of regulatory T cells in long-lasting Graves disease. In building TCR beta libraries, iRepertoire HTBI primers were used together with Arm-PCR of CDR3 regions. TCRdb processed the multiplex PCR reads anew with MiXCR; each CDR3 protein has one entry. The sample lists roughly 420,000 distinct CDR3 sequences, 16% occurring once. Per the germline V gene, CDR1 is MNHNS and CDR2 is SASEGT. This CDR3 is 14 amino acids long. The V gene lost 4 bases and the J gene lost 1 base, with 8 bases spanning the gap. Time point reported: newly diagnosed GD, antithyroid drugs for less than 3 months. TCR sequences were obtained from RNA taken from PBMCs. Another study also made use of these data, one on T cells in Graves' hyperthyroidism and ophthalmopathy.

This TCR came from a young woman with Graves disease. This sequence joins TRBV6-1 and TRBJ1-3; D perhaps matches TRBD1 (5 bases). The specimen comprised peripheral blood mononuclear cells (PBMCs), sampled at new diagnosis, from a patient treated with antithyroid drugs. The CDR3 coding sequence is TGTGCCAGCAGTGCGGACACGTCTGGAAACACCATATATTTT. The encoded protein is CASSADTSGNTIYF.